This T cell receptor beta chain was profiled in a study of blood T cell repertoires in COVID-19. On the study more broadly: The United States, Italy and Spain were the sources of the acute and convalescent COVID-19 samples. Sources were T cells, B-cell-depleted T cells, or PBMCs; the material itself was cDNA or gDNA.

Trimming took 4 bases from V and 5 from J; bases not matched to a gene: 7. This CDR3 region has 15 residues. Germline lookup yields CDR1 SGHNT and CDR2 YENEEA. In the study's own analysis: Quantification of nucleated cells was approximated via reference gene primer amplification. The protocol was immunoSEQ multiplex PCR, while the TCRdb copy is restricted to in-frame clones and leaves out a portion. Clone size and V and J calls were adopted from that table, with D and trimming inferred from the DNA. The sample holds under 45,000 clones, around 85% seen once. Sequencing was done on a sample of peripheral blood. The sequence was obtained from a human donor with acute or convalescent COVID-19. The donor label of this sample is uncertain. This chain uses TRBV11-3 with TRBJ2-3; TRBD2 aligns across 9 bases. This CDR3 reads CASSSSGERGDTQYF. As DNA, the CDR3 is TGTGCCAGCAGCTCTAGCGGGGAGCGCGGAGATACGCAGTATTTT.